This T cell receptor beta chain was identified in a study of blood T cell repertoires in COVID-19. In the original analysis: Reference gene primer amplification in the assay estimated nucleated cell counts. Clones were read by immunoSEQ multiplex PCR, and TCRdb kept only the in-frame ones, dropping some. V and J calls and clone size follow that table, whereas D and trimming were derived from the DNA. The sample yields fewer than 150,000 clones, approximately 85% seen once. Germline lookup yields CDR1 SGHTS and CDR2 YDEGEE. V lost 3 bases to trimming and J lost 2 bases; unmatched junction nucleotides: 10. The CDR3 extends over 17 amino acids.

Sequencing was performed on peripheral blood. The rearrangement uses TRBV5-8 and TRBJ1-5, with 8 bases fitting TRBD1. The clonotype was recovered from a human donor in a cohort sampled during active COVID-19. The CDR3 DNA reads TGTGCCAGCAGCTCTGGAGACAGGGGAGCCGGCAATCAGCCCCAGCATTTT. As protein: CASSSGDRGAGNQPQHF.